Presented here are 7 T cell receptor beta chains from one specimen sequenced in a study of PD-1 blockade in classical Hodgkin lymphoma. Each patient relapsed following autologous stem cell transplantation, and prior brentuximab vedotin exposure differed. Clones were sequenced by immunoSEQ multiplex PCR, and TCRdb holds only the in-frame ones, with some missing. The sample has approximately 17,000 clones, about four fifths seen once. The source material was peripheral blood mononuclear cells (PBMCs), sampled before the second cycle of nivolumab. The receptor set was obtained from a human donor with classical Hodgkin lymphoma.

The gene calls are TRBV15 and TRBJ2-5; 10 positions agree with TRBD2. The germline V gene has CDR1 LNHNV and CDR2 YYDKDF (reference sequence). V was pared by 3 bases and J by 2 bases, with 9 bases of the junction left unmatched. The CDR3 has 17 amino acids. The CDR3 sequence is CATSRGRVAGGQETQYF. DNA for the CDR3: TGTGCCACCAGCAGGGGAAGGGTAGCGGGGGGACAAGAGACCCAGTACTTC.

The genes are TRBV5-1 and TRBJ2-3; 9 bases map to TRBD2. V was clipped by 0 bases and J by 1 base; unmatched bases: 3. The CDR3 loop spans 16 amino acids. Germline assignment: CDR1 SGHRS and CDR2 YFSETQ. CDR3 sequence: CASSLAVAGGTDTQYF. The CDR3, as DNA: TGCGCCAGCAGCTTGGCAGTAGCGGGGGGCACAGATACGCAGTATTTT.

This chain's CDR3 is CASSPGTRSLIGDYGYTF. Here the CDR3 DNA reads TGTGCCAGCAGCCCCGGGACAAGGTCCCTGATAGGGGACTATGGCTACACCTTC. This chain joins TRBV7-8 and TRBJ1-2; weak D call: TRBD1 (6 bases). The CDR3 runs 18 residues. Germline loops: CDR1 SGHVS, CDR2 FQNEAQ. Trimming shortened V by 5 bases and J by 3 bases, and 25 bases separated the two germline ends.

The V gene is TRBV27, the J gene TRBJ2-3; D tentatively fits TRBD1 or TRBD2 (6 bases each). V was clipped by 2 bases and J by 1 base, with 19 bases between them. This CDR3 is 18 amino acids long. CDR1 is MNHEY, CDR2 SMNVEV, per germline (reference sequence). The CDR3 protein is CASSLGISPGAGTDTQYF. In nucleotides, the CDR3 is TGTGCCAGCAGTTTAGGTATTAGCCCGGGGGCTGGCACAGATACGCAGTATTTT.

The chain links TRBV2 to TRBJ1-1; D not resolved. V was clipped by 4 bases and J by 1 base, with 7 bases between them. Germline CDR1 SNHLY, CDR2 FYNNEI. This CDR3 is 13 amino acids long. Here the CDR3 DNA reads TGTGCCAGCAGTGTTCAGGAGAACACTGAAGCTTTCTTT. This gives the protein CASSVQENTEAFF.

J is TRBJ1-2 and V is TRBV5-1; D gene ambiguous. Germline lookup yields CDR1 SGHRS and CDR2 YFSETQ. This CDR3 comprises 13 residues. V lost 0 bases and J 5 bases, leaving 8 bases between the germline ends. For the CDR3, the DNA is TGCGCCAGCAGCTTGGACCCCGAATATGGCTACACCTTC. Translation gives CASSLDPEYGYTF. Drawing the rest from reference TRBV5-1 and TRBJ1-2, the complete variable domain is KAGVTQTPRYLIKTRGQQVTLSCSPISGHRSVSWYQQTPGQGLQFLFEYFSETQRNKGNFPGRFSGRQFSNSRSEMNVSTLELGDSALYLCASSLDPEYGYTFGSGTRLTVV.

The J gene is TRBJ2-1, the V gene TRBV7-9; D is possibly TRBD2 (5 bases). Trimming shortened V by 6 bases and J by 3 bases, and 12 bases separated the two germline ends. Germline assignment: CDR1 SEHNR and CDR2 FQNEAQ (reference sequence). The CDR3 runs to 14 residues. This CDR3 reads CASRPGRGYNEQFF. As DNA, the CDR3 is TGTGCCAGCAGGCCGGGCCGGGGCTACAATGAGCAGTTCTTC.